The 19 T cell receptor beta chains presented below share a single source sample, sequenced in a study of Ad26.COV2.S vaccination and SARS-CoV-2 variants listed by TCRdb under 2021. Library creation used the immunoSEQ multiplex PCR assay. Held by TCRdb, this immuneACCESS table contains in-frame sequences only and omits some clones. Under half of the omission traces to an unresolved V gene where checked; the cause of the rest is unknown. The sample yields 300,000 to 350,000 clones; 75% to 90% were counted once. The ten largest account for approximately 5.8% of the sample. The intended sense of this specimen's treatment or condition label: about 20 received Ad26.COV2.S at low or high dose, single or two shots; a few received placebo; per-sample allocation not given. For vaccine and placebo recipients, the sequenced repertoires came from samples collected on day 63 after the first injection. The sample consisted of peripheral blood, taken in a trial of Ad26.COV2.S vaccine versus placebo. These receptors were obtained from a person between 18 and 65 years old who received the Ad26.COV2.S COVID-19 vaccine or a placebo.

The V gene is TRBV27, the J gene TRBJ1-5; D gene unclear. This CDR3 is built from 14 residues. In germline, CDR1 is MNHEY, CDR2 SMNVEV (reference sequence). V was clipped by 5 bases and J by 0 bases, with 8 bases between them. CDR3 in DNA: TGTGCCAGCAGTCCGATGGATAGCAATCAGCCCCAGCATTTT. It yields the protein CASSPMDSNQPQHF.

The V call is TRBV29-1, the J call TRBJ1-1, with 9 bases lining up with TRBD1. Trimming at V came to 5 bases and at J to 1 base, leaving 5 bases not matched to a gene. Germline CDR1 is SQVTM and CDR2 is ANQGSEA. CDR3 length: 14 residues. The CDR3 coding sequence is TGCAGCGTTTTACAGGGGGCGCGGAACACTGAAGCTTTCTTT. It is translated as CSVLQGARNTEAFF.

The chain carries TRBV7-6 and TRBJ1-1; a weak D match, TRBD1 (5 bases). There are 16 residues in the CDR3. Germline CDR1 is SGHVS and CDR2 is FNYEAQ. V was cut by 1 base and J by 1 base, with 13 bases left in between. This CDR3 reads CASSLGGTPGNTEAFF. In DNA, the CDR3 is TGTGCCAGCAGCTTAGGTGGGACCCCCGGGAACACTGAAGCTTTCTTT.

V and J are TRBV18 and TRBJ1-3; perhaps TRBD1 as D (5 bases). CDR3 length: 16 amino acids. The V end was cut by 4 bases, the J end by 4 bases, with 17 bases between. Per germline, CDR1 KGHSH and CDR2 LQKENI. The CDR3 loop reads CASSRPGTDAGNTIYF. The DNA for the CDR3 is TGTGCCAGCTCACGTCCCGGGACGGACGCCGGAAACACCATATATTTT.

The J gene is TRBJ1-2, the V gene TRBV18; D might be TRBD1 (5 bases). The CDR3 length is 16 residues. The V and J ends lost 4 bases and 5 bases respectively, with 20 bases between them. CDR1 and CDR2 (germline): KGHSH, LQKENI. CDR3 sequence reads: CASSLGATPSLYGYTF. The CDR3 DNA reads as TGTGCCAGCTCACTAGGGGCGACTCCGAGCCTGTATGGCTACACCTTC.

This chain joins TRBV6-6 and TRBJ1-5; a possible D gene is TRBD1 (6 bases). CDR1 MNHNY and CDR2 SVGAGI come from the germline V gene (reference sequence). V lost 4 bases and J lost 5, with 15 bases in between. This CDR3 has 15 residues. CDR3 sequence: CASSFYREADQPQHF. CDR3 coding DNA: TGTGCCAGCAGTTTCTACAGGGAGGCGGATCAGCCCCAGCATTTT.

The V gene is TRBV18, the J gene TRBJ1-1, with D unclear. Germline CDR1 KGHSH, CDR2 LQKENI. The CDR3 runs 13 residues. The V end lost 3 bases, the J end lost 1 base, and 6 bases lay between the germline ends. The CDR3 DNA reads TGTGCCAGCTCACCTCTTCAGAACACTGAAGCTTTCTTT. Translating gives CASSPLQNTEAFF.

This clone showed up just once. Distinct nucleotide sequences in the sample also encode this CDR3. V gene TRBV7-2 combines with J gene TRBJ2-1, with a weak D call TRBD1 (6 bases). The CDR3 is 14 amino acids. The V and J ends lost 3 bases and 0 bases respectively, with 6 bases between them. In germline, CDR1 is SGHTA, CDR2 FQGNSA. CDR3 sequence: CASSLDSSYNEQFF. The CDR3 nucleotides read TGTGCCAGCAGCTTGGACAGCTCCTACAATGAGCAGTTCTTC.

The gene calls are TRBV28 and TRBJ2-1, with TRBD2 matching 14 bases. Germline V gene data show CDR1 as MDHEN and CDR2 as SYDVKM. The CDR3 is made up of 16 amino acids. V was pared by 5 bases and J by 7 bases, with 7 bases of the junction left unmatched. The CDR3 DNA reads TGTGCCAGCAGTCACCGGGGGACTAGCGGGAGAAATGAGCAGTTCTTC. Translating gives CASSHRGTSGRNEQFF.

The J gene is TRBJ2-2, the V gene TRBV2; 11 nucleotides agree with TRBD2. This CDR3 is 16 amino acids long. CDR1 is SNHLY, CDR2 FYNNEI, per germline. Losses at the gene ends were 7 bases for V and 3 bases for J; bases not matched to a gene: 7. CDR3 loop: CASTFTSGGYTGELFF. DNA of the CDR3: TGTGCCAGCACTTTCACTAGCGGGGGTTACACCGGGGAGCTGTTTTTT.

A note on this clone: The sample has other DNA sequences that encode this CDR3 too. This chain connects TRBV3-1 (or the pseudogene TRBV3-2) to TRBJ1-1; no reliable D call. V lost 1 base and J 1 base, leaving 4 bases between the germline ends. Per germline, CDR1 LGHDT and CDR2 YNNKEL (reference sequence). CDR3 length: 13 amino acids. Here the CDR3 reads CASSQGPNTEAFF. Here the CDR3 DNA reads TGTGCCAGCAGCCAAGGCCCGAACACTGAAGCTTTCTTT.

The rearrangement links TRBV7-9 to TRBJ1-1; D gene uncertain. Germline V gene lookup returns CDR1 SEHNR and CDR2 FQNEAQ (reference sequence). The germline V and J ends were trimmed by 6 bases and 5 bases, with 13 bases remaining between them. There are 13 residues in the CDR3. CDR3 residues: CASSSLLRTEAFF. Here the CDR3 DNA reads TGTGCCAGCAGTTCCCTTCTCCGGACTGAAGCTTTCTTT.

The rearrangement uses TRBV28 and TRBJ2-3, with D possibly matching TRBD1 (6 bases). Trimming removed 3 bases at V and 5 bases at J, with 15 bases between. This CDR3 is built from 15 residues. The germline CDR1 and CDR2 sequences are MDHEN and SYDVKM. The CDR3 bases are TGTGCCAGCAGTTTCCAGGGGAGAGTACAAGATACGCAGTATTTT. It encodes CASSFQGRVQDTQYF.

The chain combines TRBV2 with TRBJ2-1, with 7 bases matching TRBD2. Germline trimming cut 3 bases from V and 5 bases from J; bases unmatched to any gene: 16. This CDR3 is 18 amino acids long. CDR1 is SNHLY, CDR2 FYNNEI, per germline. The CDR3 sequence is CASSEWVGWSGKDNEQFF. DNA for the CDR3: TGTGCCAGCAGTGAGTGGGTCGGGTGGAGCGGGAAAGACAATGAGCAGTTCTTC.

This chain links TRBV5-1 with TRBJ1-1; 9 nucleotides line up with TRBD1. Germline CDR1 and CDR2: SGHRS and YFSETQ. V trimming: 2 bases; J trimming: 5 bases; junction bases outside the gene matches: 10. The CDR3 spans 16 residues. CDR3 coding DNA: TGCGCCAGCAGCTTAGGACAGGGGAGACGAGGTACTGAAGCTTTCTTT. It yields the protein CASSLGQGRRGTEAFF.

The chain carries TRBV10-3 and TRBJ1-2; D remains unclear. Germline-derived CDR1 and CDR2 are ENHRY and SYGVKD. The V end was cut by 2 bases, the J end by 6 bases, with 16 bases between. CDR3 size: 15 residues. The CDR3 bases are TGTGCCATCAGTGAGGAAGACCGACGGGCTAATGGCTACACCTTC. Protein product: CAISEEDRRANGYTF.

With regard to this clone: Compared with germline, one end of the junction differs, possibly owing to a read error. This chain uses TRBV7-2 with TRBJ1-6; D call uncertain. The germline gives CDR1 SGHTA, CDR2 FQGNSA. The CDR3 length is 12 residues. The CDR3 DNA follows: TGTGCCAGCGCCCCCTACAATTCACCCCTCCACTTT. It codes for CASAPYNSPLHF.

This clone was recorded a few times. J is TRBJ1-5 and V is TRBV6-1; 9 bases match TRBD1. CDR1 is MNHNS, CDR2 SASEGT, per germline. The ends lost 1 base at V and 4 bases at J; junction bases unmatched: 5. This CDR3 spans 16 amino acids. The CDR3 DNA sequence: TGTGCCAGCAGTGAAGAAGGCGGGACAGGGAATCAGCCCCAGCATTTT. The encoded protein is CASSEEGGTGNQPQHF.

This clone was observed a few times. The rearrangement joins TRBV7-9 to TRBJ1-5, with D uncertain. Germline CDR1 and CDR2: SEHNR and FQNEAQ (reference sequence). V lost 1 base and J lost 1, with 2 bases in between. The CDR3 totals 13 residues. CDR3 in DNA: TGTGCCAGCAGCTTAGAAAGCAATCAGCCCCAGCATTTT. Its translation: CASSLESNQPQHF.